Described below is a single T cell receptor beta chain sequence and its context. No antigen is known for it. No much larger clone is present one base from it, and per-base qualities are unavailable. These data are taken from a study of shared clonotypes between healthy human individuals (dated by TCRdb to 2020 to 2022). With regard to the full study: Three men and a couple of women, aged 18 to 49 years, made up the cohort. The study deeply sequenced blood TCR repertoires of about five healthy adults to estimate repertoire size and the extent of clonotype sharing between individuals. For each donor, CD4 naive and CD4 memory were each given three plates, CD8 naive was given two plates, and CD8 memory was given one plate. Leukapheresis yielded between about 0.9 and 9 billion PBMCs per donor. To increase sequencing depth and limit assay-specific biases, TCR repertoire library preparation and sequencing were carried out by different laboratories using diverse techniques.

Points the paper makes about the study in general: Higher generation probabilities were observed for clonotypes shared by all four sorted-subset donors than for non-shared clonotypes. Because the study included a small number of donors, the genetic and exposure-history diversity represented was limited. Estimated clonotype richness was generally larger for naive than for memory subsets. Pairwise subsampling indicated that sequencing depth was expected to affect the degree of clonotype sharing among donors. About 4.5% of naive CD4, 3.5% of naive CD8, about 2.1% of memory CD4, and over 0.35% of memory CD8 clonotypes were shared across several donors. Incomplete sequencing was indicated by rarefaction of sorted-subset datasets, despite the large sequencing depth. Sampling was restricted to blood, and TCR repertoires in tissue are likely to differ from TCR repertoires in blood.

Using the deep immunoSEQ assay, multiplex PCR amplified TCR CDR3 regions from genomic DNA. Extracted genomic DNA from each cell subset was spread evenly across all wells of several immunoSEQ 96-well plates, with each plate serving as a replicate. For sorted subsets, each replicate PCR was loaded with approximately 190 ng genomic DNA, equivalent to 30,000 or so T cell genomes. Purified libraries were measured with a Qubit 3.0 fluorometer, size-checked on a Bioanalyzer 2100, and measured again with the KAPA Library Quantification kit. Every immunoSEQ 96-well plate was sequenced on a dedicated single-read 150-cycle Illumina NextSeq 550 flow cell. The published analysis was carried out like this. The immunoSEQ output contained only junctional sequences without quality scores, so filtering could not match that applied to full-length reads. To assign V/J genes and CDR3, sequences were annotated against IMGT germline references using PyIR, a Python wrapper for IgBLAST v1.9. Reads were removed for weak V/J assignments (E-value above 1e-6), missing CDR3, stop codons, out-of-frame junctions, or ambiguous translated residues. V3J clonotypes were defined by identical inferred V gene, J gene, and CDR3 amino acid sequence. The percentage overlap between two repertoires was calculated by dividing the number of shared unique clonotypes by the size of the smaller repertoire. Three approaches were used to assess repertoire richness: RTK rarefaction, the Chao1 estimator, and Recon v2.1 estimates of unobserved clonotypes. OLGA was used to compute generation probabilities for all TCRbeta clonotypes that the gDNA method yielded from several donors. Held by TCRdb, this immuneACCESS table contains in-frame sequences only and omits some clones. Under half of the omission traces to an unresolved V gene where checked; the cause of the rest is unknown. V and J calls and clone size are those listed in that table; D and trimming were worked out from the DNA. For this sample there are about 2.3 million clones; just under 95% appear just once. The ten biggest clones cover 0.3% to 0.45% of the sample.

Healthy HIV-negative adults with no recently reported acute infections or vaccinations were included as donors. All donors were Caucasian adults living in Nashville, Tennessee, USA. CD4+ T cells were enriched by magnetic negative selection, after which naive cells were positively selected on CD45RA and the negative fraction was taken as the memory subset. After blood collection by leukapheresis, PBMCs were isolated using Ficoll-Histopaque density gradient centrifugation and then cryopreserved in the vapor phase of liquid nitrogen. Purity and quantity of every magnetically sorted T cell population were checked by analytical flow cytometry. Genomic DNA was isolated from each sorted fraction and quantified by UV absorbance on a Nanodrop 2000c. From the cysteine through the phenylalanine, the CDR3 covers 14 amino acids. Here the CDR3 DNA is all that survives: 42 bases in frame from base 1. Sequences KGHSH (CDR1) and LQKENI (CDR2) are obtained from the germline V gene. For this chain, trimming is 1 base at the V end and 7 bases at the J end, and the number of junction bases without a gene match is 3.

Sample: naive CD4+ T cells from PBMCs. The cell subset or site tag for this specimen amounts to: CD45RA+ positively selected. This chain joins TRBV18 to TRBJ2-1, and 8 bases in between align with TRBD2. The receptor's source is a man aged 18 to 30 in good health. Some clones in this sample may be carry-over from other donors' samples. The CDR3 protein: CASSPLPSGNEQFF. The nucleotides are TGTGCCAGCTCACCACTTCCTAGCGGGAATGAGCAGTTCTTC.